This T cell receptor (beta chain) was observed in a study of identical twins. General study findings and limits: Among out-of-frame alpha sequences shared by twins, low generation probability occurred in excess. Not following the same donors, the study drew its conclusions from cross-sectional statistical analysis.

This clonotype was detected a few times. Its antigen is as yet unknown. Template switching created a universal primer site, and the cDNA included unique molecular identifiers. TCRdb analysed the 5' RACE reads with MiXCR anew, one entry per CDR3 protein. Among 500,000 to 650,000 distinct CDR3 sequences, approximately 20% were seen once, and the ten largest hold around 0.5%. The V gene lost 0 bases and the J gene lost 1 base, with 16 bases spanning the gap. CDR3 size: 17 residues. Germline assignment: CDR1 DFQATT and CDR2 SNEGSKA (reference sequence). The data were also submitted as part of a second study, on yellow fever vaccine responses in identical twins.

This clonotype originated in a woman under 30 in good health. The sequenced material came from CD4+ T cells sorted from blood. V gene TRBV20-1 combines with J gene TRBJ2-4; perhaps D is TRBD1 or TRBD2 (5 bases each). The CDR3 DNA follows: TGCAGTGCTAGAGATCCGTTGGCCTGGGGGGCCAAAAACATTCAGTACTTC. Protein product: CSARDPLAWGAKNIQYF.